These T cell receptor beta chains were read from a single sample in a study of cytomegalovirus exposure and HLA in healthy donors. Measured with immunoSEQ multiplex PCR; TCRdb has only the in-frame clones, and not every one. The repertoire holds fewer than 350,000 clones, with over 75% as singletons. The sequenced sample was PBMCs. These receptor sequences come from a woman aged 18-29 years in good health and CMV-seronegative. The CDR3 runs from the conserved cysteine through the conserved F or W. The D gene is left open where the match is weak. Clone size is given for some rows only: seen once, a few or many times, or a class if the clone is expanded.

J	D	V	size	CDR3	DNA
TRBJ2-5	-	TRBV5-4	-	CASSSGQLQETQYF	TGTGCCAGTAGTAGTGGACAGCTCCAAGAGACCCAGTACTTC
TRBJ1-1	-	TRBV1	-	CTSSQERPGLWGTEAFF	TGCACCAGCAGCCAAGAGAGGCCAGGACTTTGGGGCACTGAAGCTTTCTTT
TRBJ1-2	-	TRBV19	-	CASTVGPNYGYTF	TGTGCCAGTACGGTGGGGCCGAACTATGGCTACACCTTC
TRBJ2-2	-	TRBV5-1	once	CASSSPGQTMRPNTGELFF	TGCGCCAGCAGCTCGCCGGGACAAACCATGAGGCCGAACACCGGGGAGCTGTTTTTT
TRBJ2-1	-	TRBV7-6	-	CASSLAQTNYNEQFF	TGTGCCAGCAGCTTAGCCCAGACAAACTACAATGAGCAGTTCTTC
TRBJ1-2	TRBD1	TRBV28	few	CASRFVDRDGGYTF	TGTGCCAGCAGATTTGTGGACAGGGACGGTGGCTACACCTTC
TRBJ2-1	TRBD2	TRBV9	-	CASSVVGTSSDNEQFF	TGTGCCAGCAGCGTAGTGGGGACTAGCTCAGACAATGAGCAGTTCTTC
TRBJ2-5	TRBD1	TRBV9	-	CASSVGETGGRETQYF	TGTGCCAGCAGCGTAGGGGAGACAGGGGGCCGGGAGACCCAGTACTTC
TRBJ1-2	TRBD1	TRBV6-5	-	CASTWDRASSGYTF	TGTGCCAGCACCTGGGACAGAGCCTCTAGTGGCTACACCTTC
TRBJ1-1	-	TRBV27	-	CASSFFPGQSEAFF	TGTGCCAGCAGTTTTTTCCCAGGGCAAAGTGAAGCTTTCTTT
TRBJ1-4	-	TRBV4-3	-	CASSQQPDSLLKLFF	TGCGCCAGCAGCCAACAACCGGACAGCCTACTAAAACTGTTTTTT
TRBJ2-5	TRBD1	TRBV6-1	-	CASSEEDRGMAQYF	TGTGCCAGCAGTGAGGAAGACAGGGGGATGGCCCAGTACTTC
TRBJ1-1	TRBD1	TRBV5-1	-	CASSVDRGSEAFF	TGCGCCAGCAGCGTGGACAGGGGATCTGAAGCTTTCTTT
TRBJ1-1	-	TRBV6-5	-	CASTRDRNTEAFF	TGTGCCAGCACTCGAGACAGGAACACTGAAGCTTTCTTT
TRBJ1-1	TRBD1	TRBV2	-	CASSGSWTGGNTEAFF	TGTGCCAGCAGTGGGTCTTGGACAGGGGGAAACACTGAAGCTTTCTTT
TRBJ2-3	-	TRBV7-2	-	CASSSDLIDGGLADTQYF	TGTGCCAGCAGCTCCGATCTGATCGACGGCGGGCTGGCAGATACGCAGTATTTT
TRBJ2-5	TRBD1	TRBV19	-	CASSGQGGFGETQYF	TGTGCCAGTAGTGGACAGGGAGGATTCGGAGAGACCCAGTACTTC
TRBJ2-3	-	TRBV27	few	CASSSSGRHSTDTQYF	TGTGCCAGCAGTTCCTCCGGCAGACACAGCACAGATACGCAGTATTTT